These T cell receptor beta chains were read from a single sample in a study of T cell repertoires in cytomegalovirus infection. TCRdb passed the reads through MiXCR, listing each CDR3 protein once. The sample lists approximately 170,000 distinct CDR3 sequences, about a sixth occurring once. The sample comprised CD8+ T cells from PBMCs. Source of these receptors: a human donor in good health (CMV status not recorded). Some clones in this sample may be carry-over from other donors' samples. Each CDR3 is given without its conserved first and last residue. Each record gives: CDR3 protein, J gene, V gene.

cdr3_aa: ASSGQENTEAF
j_call: TRBJ1-1
v_call: TRBV7-9

cdr3_aa: SATPVFNQPQH
j_call: TRBJ1-5
v_call: TRBV20-1

cdr3_aa: ASSPVQGVSEQF
j_call: TRBJ2-1
v_call: TRBV7-9

cdr3_aa: ASSLPPVGEQY
j_call: TRBJ2-7
v_call: TRBV7-2

cdr3_aa: ASILQGTDEQY
j_call: TRBJ2-7
v_call: TRBV28

cdr3_aa: SARRKSSYEQY
j_call: TRBJ2-7
v_call: TRBV20-1

cdr3_aa: ASSFGNVRTARGGANVLT
j_call: TRBJ2-6
v_call: TRBV7-9

cdr3_aa: ASSHPRGGSNNEQF
j_call: TRBJ2-1
v_call: TRBV6-5

cdr3_aa: ASSYSQGADTEAF
j_call: TRBJ1-1
v_call: TRBV6-5

cdr3_aa: ASSTPGQENYGYT
j_call: TRBJ1-2
v_call: TRBV5-4

cdr3_aa: ASSLFPAPEY
j_call: TRBJ2-3
v_call: TRBV7-9

cdr3_aa: ASSLAGRLETQY
j_call: TRBJ2-5
v_call: TRBV28

cdr3_aa: ASSVGGGGNEQY
j_call: TRBJ2-7
v_call: TRBV9

cdr3_aa: ASSFRRSGQLYNEQF
j_call: TRBJ2-1
v_call: TRBV28

cdr3_aa: ASSLEASLVNEQF
j_call: TRBJ2-1
v_call: TRBV7-6

cdr3_aa: ASSYSTGKNTEAF
j_call: TRBJ1-1
v_call: TRBV6-6

cdr3_aa: ASSLSDRQRAF
j_call: TRBJ1-1
v_call: TRBV7-9

cdr3_aa: ASSSGGEGGLSNQPQH
j_call: TRBJ1-5
v_call: TRBV7-2

cdr3_aa: ASSSSGTAQPQH
j_call: TRBJ1-5
v_call: TRBV7-8

cdr3_aa: ASSYSGDSSSYEQY
j_call: TRBJ2-7
v_call: TRBV6-2/TRBV6-3

cdr3_aa: ASSLGGANILT
j_call: TRBJ2-6
v_call: TRBV7-9

cdr3_aa: ASSFSSGRETQY
j_call: TRBJ2-5
v_call: TRBV7-3

cdr3_aa: SVGDGYT
j_call: TRBJ1-2
v_call: TRBV29-1

cdr3_aa: ASSEADSNQPQH
j_call: TRBJ1-5
v_call: TRBV2

cdr3_aa: ASSFRMNTEAF
j_call: TRBJ1-1
v_call: TRBV28

cdr3_aa: ASGEQF
j_call: TRBJ2-1
v_call: TRBV6-6

cdr3_aa: SARRAGGSRGDYGYT
j_call: TRBJ1-2
v_call: TRBV20-1

cdr3_aa: ASSYSRDRDSPLH
j_call: TRBJ1-6
v_call: TRBV7-6

cdr3_aa: ASSYSAGGFNEQF
j_call: TRBJ2-1
v_call: TRBV6-5

cdr3_aa: ASSLLVAGNEQY
j_call: TRBJ2-7
v_call: TRBV7-2

cdr3_aa: SARGGVYEQY
j_call: TRBJ2-7
v_call: TRBV20-1

cdr3_aa: ASRLGNIQY
j_call: TRBJ2-4
v_call: TRBV6-5

cdr3_aa: ASSQLGQGNNQPQH
j_call: TRBJ1-5
v_call: TRBV28

cdr3_aa: ASSPYRDRGTSQY
j_call: TRBJ2-7
v_call: TRBV28

cdr3_aa: ASSLDGAGGTSYEQY
j_call: TRBJ2-7
v_call: TRBV7-9

cdr3_aa: ASSEPGGEQF
j_call: TRBJ2-1
v_call: TRBV25-1

cdr3_aa: ASSLASPETQY
j_call: TRBJ2-5
v_call: TRBV11-2

cdr3_aa: ASSLVQGAFQPQH
j_call: TRBJ1-5
v_call: TRBV7-2

cdr3_aa: ASRGQPWEETQY
j_call: TRBJ2-5
v_call: TRBV7-9

cdr3_aa: ASSLSSTSGRAIGELF
j_call: TRBJ2-2
v_call: TRBV12-3/TRBV12-4

cdr3_aa: ASEGLAGLSYEQY
j_call: TRBJ2-7
v_call: TRBV7-9

cdr3_aa: ASSSPGRPNEQY
j_call: TRBJ2-7
v_call: TRBV7-9

cdr3_aa: SVPQIPSGLIAEAF
j_call: TRBJ1-1
v_call: TRBV29-1

cdr3_aa: ASSSNNGLTANLLT
j_call: TRBJ2-6
v_call: TRBV7-9

cdr3_aa: ASSLGPGILYGYT
j_call: TRBJ1-2
v_call: TRBV7-9

cdr3_aa: ASSLGPGSNQPQH
j_call: TRBJ1-5
v_call: TRBV28

cdr3_aa: ASSLGTAGLF
j_call: TRBJ1-4
v_call: TRBV11-2

cdr3_aa: ASSLWGMGNQPQH
j_call: TRBJ1-5
v_call: TRBV5-6

cdr3_aa: ASSPVGGAGGYT
j_call: TRBJ1-2
v_call: TRBV7-9

cdr3_aa: ASSLFRLGGYPF
j_call: TRBJ2-1
v_call: TRBV28

cdr3_aa: ASSPSRKGQGDWNIQY
j_call: TRBJ2-4
v_call: TRBV7-6

cdr3_aa: ASSLASSGELF
j_call: TRBJ2-2
v_call: TRBV6-2/TRBV6-3

cdr3_aa: ASSSSGQGGGNEQF
j_call: TRBJ2-1
v_call: TRBV12-3/TRBV12-4

cdr3_aa: ASSLDRGRSPLH
j_call: TRBJ1-6
v_call: TRBV7-8

cdr3_aa: ASSPPRQGVDYEQY
j_call: TRBJ2-7
v_call: TRBV7-9

cdr3_aa: ASSQRGLGGLNTEAF
j_call: TRBJ1-1
v_call: TRBV4-1

cdr3_aa: ASSLAGGGYGYT
j_call: TRBJ1-2
v_call: TRBV7-8

cdr3_aa: SARDRSGVTVRETQY
j_call: TRBJ2-5
v_call: TRBV20-1

cdr3_aa: ASSLEAAYNEQF
j_call: TRBJ2-1
v_call: TRBV7-8

cdr3_aa: ASSYGEYEQY
j_call: TRBJ2-7
v_call: TRBV7-4